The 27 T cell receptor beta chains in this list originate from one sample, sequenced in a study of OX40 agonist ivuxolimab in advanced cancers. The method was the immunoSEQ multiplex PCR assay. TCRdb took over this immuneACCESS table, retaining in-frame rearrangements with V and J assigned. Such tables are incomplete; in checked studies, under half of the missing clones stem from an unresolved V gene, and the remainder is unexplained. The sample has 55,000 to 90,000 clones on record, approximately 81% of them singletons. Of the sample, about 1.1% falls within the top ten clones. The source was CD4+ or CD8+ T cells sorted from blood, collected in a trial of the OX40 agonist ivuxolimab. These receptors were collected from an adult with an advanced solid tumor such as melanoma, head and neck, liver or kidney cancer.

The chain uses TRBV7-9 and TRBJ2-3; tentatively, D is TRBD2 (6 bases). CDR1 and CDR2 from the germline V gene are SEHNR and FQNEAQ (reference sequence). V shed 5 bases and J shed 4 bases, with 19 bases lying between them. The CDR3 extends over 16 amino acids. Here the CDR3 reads CASSPGETGLSDTQYF. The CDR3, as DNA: TGTGCCAGCAGCCCGGGGGAAACGGGATTATCAGATACGCAGTATTTT.

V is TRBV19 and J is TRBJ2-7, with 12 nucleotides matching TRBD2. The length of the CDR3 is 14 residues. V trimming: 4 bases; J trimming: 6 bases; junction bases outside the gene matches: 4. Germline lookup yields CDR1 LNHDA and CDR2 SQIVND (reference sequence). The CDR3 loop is CASSTSGGAREQYF. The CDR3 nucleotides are TGTGCCAGTAGTACTAGCGGGGGGGCCCGCGAGCAGTACTTC. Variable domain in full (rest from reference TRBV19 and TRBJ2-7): DGGITQSPKYLFRKEGQNVTLSCEQNLNHDAMYWYRQDPGQGLRLIYYSQIVNDFQKGDIAEGYSVSREKKESFPLTVTSAQKNPTAFYLCASSTSGGAREQYFGPGTRLTVT.

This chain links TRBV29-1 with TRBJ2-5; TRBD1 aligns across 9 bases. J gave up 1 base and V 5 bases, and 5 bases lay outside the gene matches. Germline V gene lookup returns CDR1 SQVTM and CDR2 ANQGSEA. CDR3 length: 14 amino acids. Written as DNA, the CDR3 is TGCAGCGTTATGTACAGGGGGCTCCAAGAGACCCAGTACTTC. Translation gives CSVMYRGLQETQYF.

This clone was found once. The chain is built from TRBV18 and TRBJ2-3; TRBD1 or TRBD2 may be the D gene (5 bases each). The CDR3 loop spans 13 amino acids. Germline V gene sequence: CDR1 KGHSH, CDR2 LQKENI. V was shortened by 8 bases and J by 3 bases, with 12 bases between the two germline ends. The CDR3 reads CASLKGETDTQYF. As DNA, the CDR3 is TGTGCCAGCCTAAAAGGGGAGACAGATACGCAGTATTTT.

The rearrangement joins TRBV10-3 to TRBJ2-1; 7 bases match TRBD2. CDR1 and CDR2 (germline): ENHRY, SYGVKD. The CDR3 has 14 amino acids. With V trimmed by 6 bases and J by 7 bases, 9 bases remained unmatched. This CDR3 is CAIRASSGGNEQFF. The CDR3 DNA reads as TGTGCCATCAGGGCCTCTAGCGGCGGGAATGAGCAGTTCTTC.

The CDR3 sequence: CASSRGQGAPSYQETQYF. CDR3 bases: TGCGCCAGCAGCAGAGGACAGGGGGCCCCATCGTACCAAGAGACCCAGTACTTC. The rearrangement joins TRBV5-1 to TRBJ2-5, with TRBD1 matching 11 bases. V trimming: 4 bases; J trimming: 0 bases; junction bases outside the gene matches: 11. Per germline, CDR1 SGHRS and CDR2 YFSETQ. The CDR3 is 18 amino acids.

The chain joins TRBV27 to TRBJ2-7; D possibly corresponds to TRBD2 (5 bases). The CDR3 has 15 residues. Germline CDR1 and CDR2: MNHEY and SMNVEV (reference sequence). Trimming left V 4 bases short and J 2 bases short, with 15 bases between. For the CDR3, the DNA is TGTGCCAGCAGTTACCGGGATAAAGGGCCCTACGAGCAGTACTTC. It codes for CASSYRDKGPYEQYF.

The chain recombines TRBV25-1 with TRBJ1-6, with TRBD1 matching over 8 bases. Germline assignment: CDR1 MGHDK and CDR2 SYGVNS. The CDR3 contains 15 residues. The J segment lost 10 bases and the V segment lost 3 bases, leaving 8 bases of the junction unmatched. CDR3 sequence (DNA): TGTGCCAGCAGTGACCCCCAGGGGGCAAGGTCACCCCTCCACTTT. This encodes CASSDPQGARSPLHF.

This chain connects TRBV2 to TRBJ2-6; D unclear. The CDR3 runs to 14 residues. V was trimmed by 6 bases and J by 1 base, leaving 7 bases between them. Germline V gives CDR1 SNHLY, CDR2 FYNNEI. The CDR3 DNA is TGTGCCAGCAGCCAACAGTCTGGGGCCAACGTCCTGACTTTC. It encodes CASSQQSGANVLTF.

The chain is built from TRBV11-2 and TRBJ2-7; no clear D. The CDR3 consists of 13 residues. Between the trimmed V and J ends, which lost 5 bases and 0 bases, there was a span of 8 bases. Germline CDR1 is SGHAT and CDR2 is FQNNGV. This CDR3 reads CASSRVNSYEQYF. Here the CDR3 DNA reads TGTGCCAGCAGCCGGGTTAACTCCTACGAGCAGTACTTC.

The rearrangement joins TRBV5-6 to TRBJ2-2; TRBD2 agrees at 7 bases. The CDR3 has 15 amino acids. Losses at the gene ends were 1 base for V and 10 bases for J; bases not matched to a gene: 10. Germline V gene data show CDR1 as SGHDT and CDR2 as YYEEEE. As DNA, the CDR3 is TGTGCCAGCAGCTTGTTGAGGAGCGGGGTTCAGGAGCTGTTTTTT. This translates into CASSLLRSGVQELFF.

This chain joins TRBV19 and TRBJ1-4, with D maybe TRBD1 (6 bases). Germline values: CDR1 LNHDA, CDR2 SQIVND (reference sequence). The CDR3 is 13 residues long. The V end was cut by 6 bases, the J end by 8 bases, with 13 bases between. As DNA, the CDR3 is TGTGCCAGTAGCGCCGACAGGTCGGAAAAACTGTTTTTT. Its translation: CASSADRSEKLFF.

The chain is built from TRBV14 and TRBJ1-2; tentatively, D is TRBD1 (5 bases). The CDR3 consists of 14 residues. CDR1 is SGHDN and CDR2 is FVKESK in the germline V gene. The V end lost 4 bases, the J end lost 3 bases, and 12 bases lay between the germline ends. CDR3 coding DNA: TGTGCCAGCAGCCGAAACTTGGGGGACTATGGCTACACCTTC. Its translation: CASSRNLGDYGYTF.

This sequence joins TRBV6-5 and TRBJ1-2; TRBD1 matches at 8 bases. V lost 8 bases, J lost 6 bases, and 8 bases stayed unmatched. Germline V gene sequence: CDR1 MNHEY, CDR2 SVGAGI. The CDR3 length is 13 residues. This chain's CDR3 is CASRQGLSNGYTF. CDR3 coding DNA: TGTGCCAGCCGACAGGGGTTAAGTAATGGCTACACCTTC.

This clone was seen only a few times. The CDR3: CASSQGLGRPQHF. In DNA, the CDR3 is TGTGCCAGCAGCCAAGGCCTAGGACGCCCCCAGCATTTT. The chain is built from TRBV14 and TRBJ1-5; D gene unclear. Trimming removed 1 base from V and 10 bases from J, with 11 bases in between. CDR1 and CDR2 (germline): SGHDN, FVKESK. CDR3 size: 13 residues.

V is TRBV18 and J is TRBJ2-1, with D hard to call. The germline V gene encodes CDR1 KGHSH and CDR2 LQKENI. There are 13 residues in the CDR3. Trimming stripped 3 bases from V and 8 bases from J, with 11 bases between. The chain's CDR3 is CASSPRQAHEQFF. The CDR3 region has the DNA TGTGCCAGCTCACCGAGGCAGGCCCATGAGCAGTTCTTC.

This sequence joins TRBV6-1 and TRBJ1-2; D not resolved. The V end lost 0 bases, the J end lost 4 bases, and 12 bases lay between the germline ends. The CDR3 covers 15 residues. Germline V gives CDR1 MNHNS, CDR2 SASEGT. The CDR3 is CASSEAPTAPYGYTF. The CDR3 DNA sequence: TGTGCCAGCAGTGAAGCGCCGACGGCGCCCTATGGCTACACCTTC.

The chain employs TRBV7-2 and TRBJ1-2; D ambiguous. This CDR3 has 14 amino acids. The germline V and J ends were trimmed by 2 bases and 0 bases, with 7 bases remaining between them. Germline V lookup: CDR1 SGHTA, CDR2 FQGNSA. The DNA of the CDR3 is TGTGCCAGCAGCTTACCACCAGCTAACTATGGCTACACCTTC. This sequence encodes CASSLPPANYGYTF. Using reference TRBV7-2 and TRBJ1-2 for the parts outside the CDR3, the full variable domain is GAGVSQSPSNKVTEKGKDVELRCDPISGHTALYWYRQSLGQGLEFLIYFQGNSAPDKSGLPSDRFSAERTGGSVSTLTIQRTQQEDSAVYLCASSLPPANYGYTFGSGTRLTVV.

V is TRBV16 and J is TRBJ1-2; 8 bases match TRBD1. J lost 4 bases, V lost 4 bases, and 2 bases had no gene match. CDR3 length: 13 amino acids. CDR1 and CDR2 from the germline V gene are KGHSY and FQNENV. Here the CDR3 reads CASSRGQAYGYTF. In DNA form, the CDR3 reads TGTGCCAGCAGCCGGGGACAGGCCTATGGCTACACCTTC.

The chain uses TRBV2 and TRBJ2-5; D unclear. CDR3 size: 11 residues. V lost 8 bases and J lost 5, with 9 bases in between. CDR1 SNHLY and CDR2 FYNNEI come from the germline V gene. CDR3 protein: CASALQETQYF. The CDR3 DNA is TGTGCCAGCGCGCTTCAGGAGACCCAGTACTTC.

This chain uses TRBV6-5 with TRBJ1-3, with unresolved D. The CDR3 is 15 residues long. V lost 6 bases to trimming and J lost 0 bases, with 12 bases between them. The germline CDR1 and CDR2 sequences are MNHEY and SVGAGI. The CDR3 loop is CASSSPSVSGNTIYF. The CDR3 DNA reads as TGTGCCAGCAGCTCCCCGTCCGTCTCTGGAAACACCATATATTTT.

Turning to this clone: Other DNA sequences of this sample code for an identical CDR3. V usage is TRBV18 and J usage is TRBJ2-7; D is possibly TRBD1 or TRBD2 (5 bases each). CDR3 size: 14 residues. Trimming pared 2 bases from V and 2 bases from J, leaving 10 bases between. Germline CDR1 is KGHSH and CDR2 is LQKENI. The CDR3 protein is CASSPGQGPYEQYF. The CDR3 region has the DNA TGTGCCAGCTCACCAGGCCAGGGACCCTACGAGCAGTACTTC.

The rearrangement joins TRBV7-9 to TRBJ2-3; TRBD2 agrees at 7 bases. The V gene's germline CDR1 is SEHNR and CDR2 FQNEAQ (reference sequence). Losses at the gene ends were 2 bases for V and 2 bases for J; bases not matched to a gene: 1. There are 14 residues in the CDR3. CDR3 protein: CASSLSGNTDTQYF. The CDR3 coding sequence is TGTGCCAGCAGCTTAAGCGGGAACACAGATACGCAGTATTTT. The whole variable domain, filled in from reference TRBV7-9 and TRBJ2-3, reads DTGVSQNPRHKITKRGQNVTFRCDPISEHNRLYWYRQTLGQGPEFLTYFQNEAQLEKSRLLSDRFSAERPKGSFSTLEIQRTEQGDSAMYLCASSLSGNTDTQYFGPGTRLTVL.

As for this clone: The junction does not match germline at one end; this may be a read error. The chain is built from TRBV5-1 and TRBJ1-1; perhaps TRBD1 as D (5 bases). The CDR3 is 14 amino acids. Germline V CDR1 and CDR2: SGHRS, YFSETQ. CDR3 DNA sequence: TGCGCCAGCCGCTTCCTCGAGGGGAGCACTGAAGCTTTCTTT. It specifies CASRFLEGSTEAFF.

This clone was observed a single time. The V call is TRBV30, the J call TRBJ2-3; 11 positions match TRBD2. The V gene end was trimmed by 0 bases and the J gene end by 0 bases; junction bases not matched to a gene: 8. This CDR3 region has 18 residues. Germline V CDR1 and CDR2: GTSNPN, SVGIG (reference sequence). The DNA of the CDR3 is TGTGCCTGGAGTGTACCCTTCACTAGCGGGGGTAGCACAGATACGCAGTATTTT. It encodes CAWSVPFTSGGSTDTQYF.

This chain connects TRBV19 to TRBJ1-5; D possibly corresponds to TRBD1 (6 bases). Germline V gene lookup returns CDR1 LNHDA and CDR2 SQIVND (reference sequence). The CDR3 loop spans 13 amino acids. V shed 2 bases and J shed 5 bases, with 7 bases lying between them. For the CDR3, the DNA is TGTGCCAGTAGTATACAGGGGCATCAGCCCCAGCATTTT. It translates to CASSIQGHQPQHF.

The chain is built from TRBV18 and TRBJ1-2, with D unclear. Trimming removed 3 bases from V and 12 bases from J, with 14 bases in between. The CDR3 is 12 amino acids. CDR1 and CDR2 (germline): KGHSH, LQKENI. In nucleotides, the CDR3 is TGTGCCAGCTCACCCGACGTAGAGGGAAACACCTTC. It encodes CASSPDVEGNTF.